This TCR beta chain emerged from a study of T cell changes during pregnancy in multiple sclerosis. The data were produced by immunoSEQ multiplex PCR, yet TCRdb's version contains in-frame clones alone and is incomplete. The table has 80,000 to 100,000 clones, around 92% seen once. CDR3 length: 12 residues. Trimming stripped 7 bases from V and 2 bases from J, with 6 bases between. Germline CDR1 is SNHLY and CDR2 is FYNNEI. The sample consisted of peripheral blood, taken after pregnancy. V and J are TRBV2 and TRBJ1-3; D not resolved. The clonotype was recovered from a female donor in good health, enrolled as a control in a pregnancy study. The CDR3 sequence is CASIEAGNTIYF. The CDR3 nucleotides are TGTGCCAGCATCGAGGCTGGAAACACCATATATTTT.